These T cell receptor beta chains were read from a single sample in a study of lymphopenia after photon versus proton radiotherapy. Measured with immunoSEQ multiplex PCR; TCRdb has only the in-frame clones, and not every one. The sample includes around 150,000 clones, less than 90% seen only once; the top ten take about 4.3%. The specimen comprised peripheral blood, sampled from a patient treated with photon-based radiotherapy. Every receptor here comes from a man in his fifties with gastric cancer. Both conserved end residues are part of each CDR3. Each record gives: D gene, clone size, J gene, V gene, CDR3 protein, CDR3 DNA. The D gene is left open where the match is weak. The size field is filled for only some rows; it gives once, few, many or a size class.

>TRBD1|.|TRBJ2-7|TRBV5-1
CASSIRQGPYEQYF
TGCGCCAGCAGCATCCGACAGGGACCCTACGAGCAGTACTTC
>.|.|TRBJ2-7|TRBV5-4
CASSTYRDEQYF
TGTGCCAGCAGCACGTACAGGGACGAGCAGTACTTC
>TRBD1|.|TRBJ1-2|TRBV5-4
CASSLAQGDGYTF
TGTGCCAGCAGCTTGGCACAGGGGGATGGCTACACCTTC
>.|.|TRBJ1-2|TRBV6-5
CASSYGGSGSRYTF
TGTGCCAGCAGTTACGGGGGCAGCGGAAGTCGCTACACCTTC
>TRBD2|.|TRBJ2-7|TRBV6-5
CASRASGSSEQYF
TGTGCCAGCAGGGCTAGCGGGAGTTCCGAGCAGTACTTC
>.|.|TRBJ1-2|TRBV4-1
CASSQAPGQANYGYTF
TGCGCCAGCAGCCAGGCCCCGGGCCAAGCTAACTATGGCTACACCTTC
>TRBD2|.|TRBJ2-1|TRBV7-8
CASSYTRGRVYNEQFF
TGTGCCAGCAGCTATACCCGCGGGAGGGTCTACAATGAGCAGTTCTTC
>TRBD1|few|TRBJ1-5|TRBV4-1
CASSPGQGNQPQHF
TGCGCCAGCAGCCCGGGACAGGGAAATCAGCCCCAGCATTTT
>.|.|TRBJ2-5|TRBV18
CASSPPIRETQYF
TGTGCCAGCTCACCACCGATCAGGGAGACCCAGTACTTC
>.|.|TRBJ1-4|TRBV27
CASSSLFATNEKLFF
TGTGCCAGCAGTTCCCTCTTTGCAACTAATGAAAAACTGTTTTTT
>.|few|TRBJ1-1|TRBV6-1
CASSRGTEAFF
TGTGCCAGCAGTCGGGGGACTGAAGCTTTCTTT
>TRBD2|.|TRBJ2-4|TRBV5-1
CASSLAAGGGNIQYF
TGCGCCAGCAGCTTGGCGGCGGGAGGAGGGAACATTCAGTACTTC
>TRBD2|.|TRBJ2-1|TRBV7-9
CASSLPFRLAGNVNEQFF
TGTGCCAGCAGCTTGCCCTTTAGGCTAGCGGGAAACGTGAATGAGCAGTTCTTC
>.|few|TRBJ1-5|TRBV9
CASSVGQGSQPQHF
TGTGCCAGCAGCGTGGGGCAGGGCAGTCAGCCCCAGCATTTT
>TRBD2|.|TRBJ2-5|TRBV7-2
CASNPTSGREETQYF
TGTGCCAGCAACCCGACTAGCGGGAGGGAGGAGACCCAGTACTTC
>TRBD1|.|TRBJ2-5|TRBV6-6
CASSYSNTGGETQYF
TGTGCCAGCAGTTATAGTAATACAGGGGGCGAGACCCAGTACTTC
>.|once|TRBJ2-1|TRBV29-1
CSVEVGAGNEQFF
TGCAGCGTTGAAGTGGGCGCGGGCAATGAGCAGTTCTTC
>.|.|TRBJ2-3|TRBV7-9
CASSPESFTQYF
TGTGCCAGCAGCCCCGAATCTTTCACGCAGTATTTT
>.|.|TRBJ1-5|TRBV16
CASSQSWQGNQPQHF
TGTGCCAGCAGCCAATCGTGGCAGGGCAATCAGCCCCAGCATTTT